This passage covers 32 T cell receptor beta chains from one sample sequenced in a study of tumor and adjacent non-tumor tissue in lung cancer. No cell sorting was done before RNA was extracted from the tissue. This non-tumor lung sample came from over 3 cm beyond the tumor edge. A modified ARM-PCR protocol with three rounds of nested PCR amplified TCRbeta. TCRdb reprocessed the multiplex PCR reads via MiXCR and lists one record per CDR3 protein. Among approximately 120,000 distinct CDR3 sequences listed, 50% to 70% were seen once. The specimen was distant non-tumor lung tissue. Receptors were obtained from a man between 60 and 75 years old with non-small cell lung cancer.

This clonotype was observed a single time. Sequence at one end of the junction differs from germline and may be a read error. The chain couples TRBV29-1 to TRBJ2-1, with D maybe TRBD2 (6 bases). Per the germline V gene, CDR1 is SQVTM and CDR2 is ANQGSEA. This CDR3 has 15 residues. CDR3 loop: CSVEGTFLSYNELFF. The CDR3, as DNA: TGCAGTGTCGAAGGGACTTTCCTCTCCTACAATGAGCTGTTCTTC.

By its share, this clonotype is medium-sized. V gene TRBV11-2 combines with J gene TRBJ2-1, with TRBD2 matching 7 bases. The CDR3 covers 17 residues. Trimming at V came to 5 bases and at J to 4 bases, leaving 14 bases not matched to a gene. Germline V gives CDR1 SGHAT, CDR2 FQNNGV. Here the CDR3 reads CASSPQPPSGTYNEQFF. CDR3 DNA: TGTGCCAGCAGCCCCCAACCTCCTAGCGGAACTTACAATGAGCAGTTCTTC.

This clonotype was found many times. The genes are TRBV30 and TRBJ1-1; D unclear. This CDR3 contains 14 residues. Trimming left V 1 base short and J 1 base short, with 10 bases between. The germline gives CDR1 GTSNPN, CDR2 SVGIG (reference sequence). The DNA for the CDR3 is TGTGCCTGGAGTGAGGACGGGAAGAACACTGAAGCTTTCTTT. Translating gives CAWSEDGKNTEAFF.

This clonotype has only a few counts. A much larger clone lies one base from this, so it may be a read error. The V call is TRBV6-2 or TRBV6-3, the J call TRBJ1-1; 10 bases fit TRBD1. The CDR3 loop spans 14 amino acids. Germline CDR1 MNHEY, CDR2 SVGEGT. The CDR3 protein is CDSSFRTGGTEAFF. CDR3 nucleotide sequence: TGTGACAGCAGCTTCAGGACAGGGGGCACTGAAGCTTTCTTT.

The sample holds a few counts of this clonotype. The chain uses TRBV7-9 and TRBJ2-5; D ambiguous. Germline values: CDR1 SEHNR, CDR2 FQNEAQ (reference sequence). Between the trimmed V and J ends, which lost 3 bases and 5 bases, there was a span of 7 bases. This CDR3 is 12 amino acids long. This CDR3 reads CASSLYGETQYF. Here the CDR3 DNA reads TGTGCCAGCAGCTTGTATGGGGAGACCCAGTACTTC.

The count of this clonotype is one. One end of the junction fails to match germline, which may point to a read error. This chain joins TRBV6-5 and TRBJ2-1; 9 bases fit TRBD2. The CDR3 is 14 residues long. Germline CDR1 reads MNHEY; CDR2 reads SVGAGI. Here the CDR3 reads CPTNSGSSYSEQFF. CDR3 in DNA: TGTCCCACCAATAGCGGGAGCTCCTACAGTGAGCAGTTCTTC.

The sample holds a few counts of this clonotype. The chain joins TRBV28 to TRBJ2-3; D tentatively reads TRBD1 or TRBD2 (5 bases each). The CDR3 runs to 17 residues. The germline V gene encodes CDR1 MDHEN and CDR2 SYDVKM. Trimming removed 5 bases at V and 1 base at J, with 19 bases between. CDR3 residues: CASSPRGGGGGTDTQYF. CDR3 bases: TGTGCCAGCAGTCCCCGCGGTGGGGGTGGGGGCACAGATACGCAGTATTTT.

As concerns this clonotype: The junction does not match germline at one end; this may be a read error. This chain connects TRBV29-1 to TRBJ2-4; 9 bases align to TRBD2. The CDR3 extends over 16 amino acids. The germline V gene encodes CDR1 SQVTM and CDR2 ANQGSEA. The CDR3 nucleotides read TGCAGCTTTGAACTCTTAGATAGCGGGAGTGAAAACATTCAGTACTTC. It specifies CSFELLDSGSENIQYF.

The table lists this clonotype with many counts. The genes are TRBV12-3 or TRBV12-4 and TRBJ1-1; tentative D call: TRBD1 (6 bases). V shed 8 bases and J shed 4 bases, with 14 bases lying between them. CDR3 length equals 13 residues. CDR3 residues: CASGGGGSTEAFF. In DNA, the CDR3 is TGTGCCAGCGGGGGCGGAGGGAGCACTGAAGCTTTCTTT.

Only a few counts were recorded for this clonotype. The junction does not match germline at one end; this may be a read error. This rearrangement joins TRBV12-3 or TRBV12-4 to TRBJ1-1, with a tentative D call TRBD1 (6 bases). The CDR3 is made up of 15 amino acids. The CDR3 bases are TGTGCCAGCAGCCGACTCCAGGGGTCGGGCGCTGAACCTTTCTTT. This sequence encodes CASSRLQGSGAEPFF.

The chain joins TRBV6-2 or TRBV6-3 to TRBJ2-1; TRBD1 or TRBD2 may be the D gene (5 bases each). V lost 4 bases to trimming and J lost 10 bases, with 14 bases between them. This CDR3 contains 13 residues. CDR1 and CDR2 from the germline V gene are MNHEY and SVGEGT. The CDR3 protein is CASSWGEGREQFF. For the CDR3, the DNA is TGTGCCAGCAGTTGGGGCGAGGGAAGGGAGCAGTTCTTC.

A single count supports this clonotype. Compared with germline, one end of the junction differs, possibly owing to a read error. The chain uses TRBV7-9 and TRBJ1-5, with 8 bases fitting TRBD1. Germline V gene data show CDR1 as SEHNR and CDR2 as FQNEAQ (reference sequence). This CDR3 spans 16 amino acids. The chain's CDR3 is CACSLDGTGNNQPQHF. In nucleotides, the CDR3 is TGTGCCTGCAGCTTAGACGGGACAGGTAACAATCAGCCCCAGCATTTT.

Points on this clonotype: A read error may produce the germline difference seen at one junction end. The rearrangement joins TRBV12-3 or TRBV12-4 to TRBJ2-1; D unclear. The length of the CDR3 is 14 residues. CDR3 region: CASNLGGSHNEQLF. The CDR3 region has the DNA TGTGCCAGCAATCTGGGCGGAAGCCACAATGAGCAGTTATTC.

The genes are TRBV6-5 and TRBJ2-7, with a tentative D call TRBD2 (6 bases). Trimming took off 5 bases at V and 1 base at J, with 15 bases between the two ends. CDR1 is MNHEY, CDR2 SVGAGI, per germline. This CDR3 is built from 15 residues. CDR3 sequence reads: CASSHTSSRSYEQYF. For the CDR3, the DNA is TGTGCCAGCAGTCATACTAGCTCCAGGTCCTACGAGCAGTACTTC.

Concerning this clonotype itself: Its ends do not fully match the called genes, so a read error is possible. This rearrangement joins TRBV6-5 to TRBJ2-7; 8 nucleotides align to TRBD2. The CDR3 totals 14 residues. CDR1 and CDR2 (germline): MNHEY, SVGAGI. The CDR3, as DNA: TGTGTCAGCAGTTCGGGACTAGGTGTTTACGAGCAGTGCTTC. Translated, it gives CVSSSGLGVYEQCF.

The chain links TRBV4-1 to TRBJ1-3; 7 nucleotides agree with TRBD1. CDR1 MGHRA and CDR2 YSYEKL come from the germline V gene. The CDR3 consists of 14 residues. The CDR3 protein is CTSSPSGGGNTIYF. CDR3 coding DNA: TGCACTAGCAGCCCATCAGGGGGGGGAAACACCATATATTTT.

In the case of this clonotype: A much larger clone lies a single base off, so this may be a read error. V and J are TRBV6-6 and TRBJ2-7; TRBD2 aligns across 8 bases. With V trimmed by 5 bases and J by 4 bases, 13 bases remained unmatched. This CDR3 spans 16 amino acids. From germline, CDR1 is MNHNY and CDR2 SVGAGI (reference sequence). This CDR3 is CASSPHSREGEYEQYF. The CDR3 bases are TGTGCCAGCAGTCCCCACAGCCGGGAGGGGGAGTACGAGCAGTACTTC.

A remark on this clonotype: One base away lies a much larger clone, so this may be a sequencing read error. The J gene is TRBJ2-3, the V gene TRBV6-1; no reliable D call. This CDR3 is 14 amino acids long. Germline V gene lookup returns CDR1 MNHNS and CDR2 SASEGT. The chain's CDR3 is CVSSEEVLTDTQYF. CDR3 coding DNA: TGTGTCAGCAGTGAAGAGGTCCTCACAGATACGCAGTATTTT.

V gene TRBV10-3 combines with J gene TRBJ2-7; 7 nucleotides agree with TRBD1. CDR3 length: 14 residues. V was clipped by 6 bases and J by 2 bases; unmatched bases: 7. The germline V gene has CDR1 ENHRY and CDR2 SYGVKD. The CDR3 nucleotides read TGTGCCATCAGAGACGGGACAGTCACCTACGAGCAGTACTTC. This sequence encodes CAIRDGTVTYEQYF.

This clonotype was observed at least ten times. The chain recombines TRBV10-3 with TRBJ2-7; D possibly corresponds to TRBD1 (6 bases). The CDR3 consists of 12 residues. The germline V gene encodes CDR1 ENHRY and CDR2 SYGVKD. V was clipped by 5 bases and J by 3 bases, with 8 bases between them. The CDR3 nucleotides read TGTGCCATCAGTATAGGGGGCTACGAGCAGTACTTC. Translated, it gives CAISIGGYEQYF.

A word on this clonotype: An end of the junction differs from the germline gene, which may be a read error. The J gene is TRBJ2-7, the V gene TRBV11-2; D possibly matches TRBD1 or TRBD2 (7 bases each). CDR1 and CDR2 from the germline V gene are SGHAT and FQNNGV. This CDR3 region has 16 residues. The CDR3 coding sequence is TGTGCCATCAGCTCCCCGGGGACAGCGGGATGGGACGAGCAGGACTTC. Amino acids: CAISSPGTAGWDEQDF. Based on the CDR3 plus reference TRBV11-2 and TRBJ2-7, the full variable domain is EAGVAQSPRYKIIEKRQSVAFWCNPISGHATLYWYQQILGQGPKLLIQFQNNGVVDDSQLPKDRFSAERLKGVDSTLKIQPAKLEDSAVYLCAISSPGTAGWDEQDFGPGTRLTVT.

The chain joins TRBV10-2 to TRBJ2-7, with D uncertain. The CDR3 totals 12 residues. The V gene's germline CDR1 is WSHSY and CDR2 SAAADI. The CDR3 loop is CVNSETRYVQYF. CDR3 in DNA: TGCGTCAACAGTGAGACCCGCTATGTGCAGTACTTC.

In this sample, this clonotype turned up many times. This CDR3 is CSARQGGEGYTF. The DNA of the CDR3 is TGCAGTGCTAGACAGGGAGGGGAGGGCTACACCTTC. V gene TRBV20-1 combines with J gene TRBJ1-2; TRBD1 is a possible D gene (5 bases). Germline CDR1 DFQATT, CDR2 SNEGSKA (reference sequence). The CDR3 length is 12 residues. Trimming stripped 2 bases from V and 8 bases from J, with 12 bases between.

DNA of the CDR3: TGTGCCAGCAGTACACCGGGCCTTCGGGGGGCTTTCTTT. Translated: CASSTPGLRGAFF. The rearrangement uses TRBV6-6 and TRBJ1-1, with D possibly being TRBD1 (5 bases). Trimming pared 5 bases from V and 11 bases from J, leaving 18 bases between. Germline-derived CDR1 and CDR2 are MNHNY and SVGAGI (reference sequence). CDR3 length: 13 amino acids.

This clonotype was detected only once. Its ends do not fully match the called genes, so a read error is possible. This chain links TRBV11-2 with TRBJ2-5; D uncertain. The CDR3 totals 13 residues. The germline V gene has CDR1 SGHAT and CDR2 FQNNGV. The chain's CDR3 is CASSTSLQEAQYF. The CDR3 coding sequence is TGTGCCAGTAGCACATCCCTCCAAGAGGCCCAGTACTTC.

This clonotype was observed a few times. At one boundary the junction diverges from the germline segment, which might be a read error. The chain has TRBV11-1 and TRBJ2-3; D perhaps matches TRBD2 (5 bases). The CDR3 totals 17 residues. Germline V gene lookup returns CDR1 SGHAT and CDR2 FQDESV (reference sequence). The CDR3 nucleotides read TGTGTCAGCGGCTCGCCCCTCTTGACCCGAGGTGCAGATACGCAGTATTTT. Amino acids: CVSGSPLLTRGADTQYF.

As regards this clonotype: Mismatch with germline at one junction end may stem from a read error. The gene calls are TRBV6-2 or TRBV6-3 and TRBJ2-1; 9 nucleotides agree with TRBD2. CDR1 is MNHEY and CDR2 is SVGEGT in the germline V gene. The CDR3 is 16 amino acids. The CDR3 DNA sequence: TGTGCCAGCAGTATCCCGATAATAGCGGGGGACAATAAGCAGTTCTTC. Its protein is CASSIPIIAGDNKQFF.

This clonotype has more than one count but fewer than ten. Given a much more abundant clone one base away, this may be a read error. The CDR3 region is CANSLDEVNTEAFF. The CDR3 region has the DNA TGTGCCAACAGCTTGGATGAGGTGAACACTGAAGCTTTCTTT. J is TRBJ1-1 and V is TRBV5-4; no clear D gene. The CDR3 length is 14 residues. The germline V gene encodes CDR1 SGHNT and CDR2 YYREEE (reference sequence).

As regards this clonotype: Relative to the germline gene, one junction end is altered; a read error may explain this. The chain is built from TRBV6-2 or TRBV6-3 and TRBJ1-1, with 9 bases fitting TRBD1. CDR1 is MNHEY, CDR2 SVGEGT, per germline. This CDR3 has 15 amino acids. The CDR3 nucleotides read TGTGCCAGCAGACGCCCGGGACAGGGAGGCACTGGAGCTTTCTTC. The encoded protein is CASRRPGQGGTGAFF.

In its sample, this clonotype was seen a few times. Because it lacks the conserved phenylalanine or tryptophan at the end, this CDR3 is likely a read error. The rearrangement links TRBV20-1 to TRBJ2-3; the match to TRBD2 covers 8 bases. There are 15 residues in the CDR3. Germline assignment: CDR1 DFQATT and CDR2 SNEGSKA (reference sequence). The CDR3 DNA reads TGCAGTGCGACGGATCGGGAGGGGGGTATAGATACTCAGTATTTA. As protein: CSATDREGGIDTQYL.

The chain combines TRBV6-5 with TRBJ2-7; possibly TRBD1 for D (5 bases). Germline V gene lookup returns CDR1 MNHEY and CDR2 SVGAGI. The CDR3 covers 17 residues. CDR3 sequence: CASSYSPTLTGAYEQYV. The DNA for the CDR3 is TGTGCCAGCAGTTACTCACCAACACTTACAGGAGCCTACGAGCAGTACGTA.

With regard to this clonotype: Given a much more abundant clone one base away, this may be a read error. V and J are TRBV5-4 and TRBJ1-1, with D possibly being TRBD1 (5 bases). This CDR3 contains 13 residues. Germline V gene lookup returns CDR1 SGHNT and CDR2 YYREEE (reference sequence). Here the CDR3 reads CVSSWGGSTEAFF. The CDR3 coding sequence is TGTGTCAGCAGCTGGGGGGGGTCCACTGAAGCTTTCTTT. Combining the CDR3 with reference TRBV5-4 and TRBJ1-1 gives the whole variable domain ETGVTQSPTHLIKTRGQQVTLRCSSQSGHNTVSWYQQALGQGPQFIFQYYREEENGRGNFPPRFSGLQFPNYSSELNVNALELDDSALYLCVSSWGGSTEAFFGQGTRLTVV.